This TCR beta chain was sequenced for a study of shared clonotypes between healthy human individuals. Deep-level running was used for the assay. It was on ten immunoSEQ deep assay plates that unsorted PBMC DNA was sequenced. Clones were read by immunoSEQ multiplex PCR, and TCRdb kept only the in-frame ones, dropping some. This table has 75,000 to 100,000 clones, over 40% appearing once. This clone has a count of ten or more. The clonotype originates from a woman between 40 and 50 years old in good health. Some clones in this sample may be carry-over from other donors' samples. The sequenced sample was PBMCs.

The CDR3 DNA is TGCGCCAGCAGCTCCGAAGGGGGAGATTACGAGCAGTACTTC. Protein sequence: CASSSEGGDYEQYF. The J gene is TRBJ2-7, the V gene TRBV5-1; D is perhaps TRBD1 (6 bases). Looked up from germline, CDR1 is SGHRS and CDR2 is YFSETQ. V lost 3 bases, J lost 4 bases, and 14 bases lay in between. CDR3 length equals 14 residues.